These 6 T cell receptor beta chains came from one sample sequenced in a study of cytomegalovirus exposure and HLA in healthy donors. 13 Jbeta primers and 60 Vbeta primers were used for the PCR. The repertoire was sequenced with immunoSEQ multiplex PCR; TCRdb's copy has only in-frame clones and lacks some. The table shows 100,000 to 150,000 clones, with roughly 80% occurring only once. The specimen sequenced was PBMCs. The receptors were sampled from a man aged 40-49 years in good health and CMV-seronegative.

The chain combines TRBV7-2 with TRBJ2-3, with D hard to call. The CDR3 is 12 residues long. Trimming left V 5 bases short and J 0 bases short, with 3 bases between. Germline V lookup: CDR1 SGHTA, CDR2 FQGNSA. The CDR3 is CASSLSTDTQYF. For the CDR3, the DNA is TGTGCCAGCAGCCTAAGCACAGATACGCAGTATTTT.

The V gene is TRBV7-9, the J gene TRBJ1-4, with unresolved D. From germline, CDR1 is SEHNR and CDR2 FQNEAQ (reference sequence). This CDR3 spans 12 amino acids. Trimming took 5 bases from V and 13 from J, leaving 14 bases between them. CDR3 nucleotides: TGTGCCAGCAGCCCGGATACGGGAGGACTGTTTTTT. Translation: CASSPDTGGLFF.

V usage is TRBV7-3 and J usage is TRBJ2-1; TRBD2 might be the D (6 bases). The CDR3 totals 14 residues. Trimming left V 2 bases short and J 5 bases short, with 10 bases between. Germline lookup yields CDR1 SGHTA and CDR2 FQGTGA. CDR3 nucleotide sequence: TGTGCCAGCAGCTTATCGGGGGTCCACAATGAGCAGTTCTTC. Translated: CASSLSGVHNEQFF.

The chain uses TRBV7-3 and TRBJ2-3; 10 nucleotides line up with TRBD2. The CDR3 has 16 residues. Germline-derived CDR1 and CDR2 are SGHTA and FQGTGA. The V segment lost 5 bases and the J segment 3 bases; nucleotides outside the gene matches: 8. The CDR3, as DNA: TGTGCCAGCAGCCCACAATCTAGCGGGAGAACAGATACGCAGTATTTT. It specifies CASSPQSSGRTDTQYF.

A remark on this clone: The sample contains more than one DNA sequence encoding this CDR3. The CDR3 nucleotides read TGTGCCAGCAGCCCCAGGACAGGAGCTAACTATGGCTACACCTTC. This sequence encodes CASSPRTGANYGYTF. The chain is built from TRBV7-2 and TRBJ1-2, with TRBD1 identical over 7 bases. V shed 5 bases, J shed 0 bases, and the junction held 6 bases outside the gene matches. Germline V gives CDR1 SGHTA, CDR2 FQGNSA. The CDR3 is made up of 15 amino acids.

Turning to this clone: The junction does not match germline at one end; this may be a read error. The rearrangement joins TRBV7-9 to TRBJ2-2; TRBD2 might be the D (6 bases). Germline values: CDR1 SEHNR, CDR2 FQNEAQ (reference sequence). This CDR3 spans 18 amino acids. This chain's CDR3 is CSSSLEGISGANTGELFF. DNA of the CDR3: TGTTCCAGCAGCTTAGAAGGTATTAGCGGTGCGAACACCGGGGAGCTGTTTTTT.